A single sample gave rise to the 31 T cell receptor beta chains below, sequenced in a study of early T cells in non-severe SARS-CoV-2 infection. TCRdb processed the 5' RACE reads anew with MiXCR; each CDR3 protein has one entry. There are about 55,000 distinct CDR3 sequences in the sample; around 8% occur only once, and approximately 4% lies in the top ten. What was sequenced was whole blood. These receptors were obtained from an adult who was a healthcare worker with PCR-confirmed SARS-CoV-2 infection or an uninfected control (not recorded which).

This clonotype was detected only a few times. The gene calls are TRBV5-1 and TRBJ2-1; D not certain. Germline values: CDR1 SGHRS, CDR2 YFSETQ. V was shortened by 0 bases and J by 4 bases, with 11 bases between the two germline ends. CDR3 length equals 15 residues. The CDR3, as DNA: TGCGCCAGCAGCTTGGTCCCCATACCTTACAATGAGCAGTTCTTC. The encoded protein is CASSLVPIPYNEQFF. The full variable domain, its missing parts supplied by reference TRBV5-1 and TRBJ2-1, is KAGVTQTPRYLIKTRGQQVTLSCSPISGHRSVSWYQQTPGQGLQFLFEYFSETQRNKGNFPGRFSGRQFSNSRSEMNVSTLELGDSALYLCASSLVPIPYNEQFFGPGTRLTVL.

This clonotype appeared a few times. The rearrangement uses TRBV4-2 and TRBJ1-1, with D hard to call. Trimming removed 0 bases from V and 1 base from J, with 3 bases in between. The CDR3 is 13 residues long. Germline loops: CDR1 LGHNA, CDR2 YNFKEQ. The CDR3 sequence is CASSQDPNTEAFF. The CDR3 DNA follows: TGTGCCAGCAGCCAAGACCCGAACACTGAAGCTTTCTTT.

The table lists this clonotype with a few counts. V is TRBV12-3 or TRBV12-4 and J is TRBJ2-3, with TRBD1 matching 9 bases. V lost 6 bases to trimming and J lost 3 bases; unmatched junction nucleotides: 10. The CDR3 length is 16 residues. In DNA, the CDR3 is TGTGCCAGCAGGGGGGGACAGGGAGGGCTGACAGATACGCAGTATTTT. Its translation: CASRGGQGGLTDTQYF.

The V and J genes are TRBV20-1 and TRBJ2-3; D not certain. Germline V lookup: CDR1 DFQATT, CDR2 SNEGSKA (reference sequence). Trimming cost V 2 bases and J 0 bases, with 6 bases left between them. The CDR3 extends over 13 amino acids. The CDR3 DNA reads TGCAGTGCTAGACTAACTAGCACAGATACGCAGTATTTT. Translated, it gives CSARLTSTDTQYF.

This clonotype was counted only a few times. The CDR3 region has the DNA TGTGCCAGCAGTTTATTACGTGAAAAACTGTTTTTT. It specifies CASSLLREKLFF. The rearrangement uses TRBV12-3 or TRBV12-4 and TRBJ1-4; D is unclear. The V and J ends lost 2 bases and 7 bases respectively, with 5 bases between them. This CDR3 has 12 amino acids.

The chain employs TRBV7-2 and TRBJ2-1; weak D call: TRBD1 (7 bases). The CDR3 has 16 residues. Germline loops: CDR1 SGHTA, CDR2 FQGNSA. Trimming cost V 1 base and J 2 bases, with 12 bases left between them. The CDR3 DNA is TGTGCCAGCAGCTTAGATGGAGGGGGCGCCTACAATGAGCAGTTCTTC. Its protein product is CASSLDGGGAYNEQFF.

This clonotype was observed a handful of times. The chain combines TRBV15 with TRBJ2-1, with D tentatively TRBD2 (6 bases). Per the germline V gene, CDR1 is LNHNV and CDR2 is YYDKDF (reference sequence). V lost 0 bases to trimming and J lost 7 bases, with 10 bases between them. The CDR3 length is 14 residues. The CDR3 spells CATSRERRVNEQFF. CDR3 coding DNA: TGTGCCACCAGCAGAGAGAGGAGGGTGAATGAGCAGTTCTTC.

A word on this clonotype: This could be a read error, since a much larger clone is one nucleotide away. V is TRBV7-8 and J is TRBJ1-1, with TRBD1 matching over 8 bases. CDR3 size: 18 residues. J gave up 4 bases and V 5 bases, and 18 bases lay outside the gene matches. Germline CDR1 reads SGHVS; CDR2 reads FQNEAQ. This CDR3 reads CASSPLLEQGAYITEAFF. CDR3 in DNA: TGTGCCAGCAGCCCACTCCTTGAGCAGGGGGCCTATATCACTGAAGCTTTCTTT.

At least ten counts were recorded for this clonotype. The chain recombines TRBV5-6 with TRBJ2-3; no definite D call. Germline V gene data show CDR1 as SGHDT and CDR2 as YYEEEE. V lost 3 bases, J lost 5 bases, and 10 bases lay in between. This CDR3 is 13 amino acids long. CDR3 amino acids: CASSSNVEDTQYF. The DNA for the CDR3 is TGTGCCAGCAGCTCAAACGTAGAAGATACGCAGTATTTT. Full variable domain (missing parts from reference TRBV5-6 and TRBJ2-3): DAGVTQSPTHLIKTRGQQVTLRCSPKSGHDTVSWYQQALGQGPQFIFQYYEEEERQRGNFPDRFSGHQFPNYSSELNVNALLLGDSALYLCASSSNVEDTQYFGPGTRLTVL.

The genes are TRBV7-2 and TRBJ1-2; D remains unclear. Germline lookup yields CDR1 SGHTA and CDR2 FQGNSA. Trimming removed 5 bases at V and 4 bases at J, with 14 bases between. This CDR3 is built from 14 residues. The CDR3 DNA is TGTGCCAGCAGCCCAGCCATGGGCACCTATGGCTACACCTTC. It codes for CASSPAMGTYGYTF.

The V call is TRBV10-3, the J call TRBJ2-2; 8 bases fit TRBD2. The CDR3 extends over 14 amino acids. CDR1 is ENHRY and CDR2 is SYGVKD in the germline V gene. The trim removed 10 bases at V and 1 base at J, leaving 5 bases unmatched. CDR3 sequence: CATQTSENTGELFF. Written as DNA, the CDR3 is TGTGCCACCCAGACTAGCGAGAACACCGGGGAGCTGTTTTTT.

There are many counts of this clonotype. The V and J genes are TRBV7-8 and TRBJ2-1; D unclear. The length of the CDR3 is 11 residues. Germline loops: CDR1 SGHVS, CDR2 FQNEAQ. Trimming took 1 base from V and 8 from J, leaving 3 bases between them. The CDR3 DNA sequence: TGTGCCAGCAGCTTAGACGATGAGCAGTTCTTC. It translates to CASSLDDEQFF. Together with reference TRBV7-8 and TRBJ2-1, the CDR3 gives the full variable domain: GAGVSQSPRYKVAKRGQDVALRCDPISGHVSLFWYQQALGQGPEFLTYFQNEAQLDKSGLPSDRFFAERPEGSVSTLKIQRTQQEDSAVYLCASSLDDEQFFGPGTRLTVL.

The chain joins TRBV7-2 to TRBJ2-3; D may correspond to TRBD1 or TRBD2 (6 bases each). Trimming removed 5 bases from V and 4 bases from J, with 13 bases in between. This CDR3 region has 14 residues. CDR1 and CDR2 from the germline V gene are SGHTA and FQGNSA. The CDR3 loop reads CASSPGGGADTQYF. The CDR3 DNA sequence: TGTGCCAGCAGCCCAGGAGGGGGTGCAGATACGCAGTATTTT.

The chain links TRBV20-1 to TRBJ2-1, with 14 bases identical to TRBD2. From germline, CDR1 is DFQATT and CDR2 SNEGSKA (reference sequence). The CDR3 runs 14 residues. With V trimmed by 5 bases and J by 9 bases, 6 bases remained unmatched. The CDR3 sequence is CSARGLAGVSEQFF. In DNA form, the CDR3 reads TGCAGTGCTCGGGGACTAGCGGGAGTTTCTGAGCAGTTCTTC.

This clonotype was counted ten times or more. The chain links TRBV20-1 to TRBJ2-3, with 7 bases that match TRBD2. Germline V CDR1 and CDR2: DFQATT, SNEGSKA (reference sequence). The CDR3 runs to 16 residues. V shed 1 base, J shed 0 bases, and the junction held 7 bases outside the gene matches. The CDR3 loop reads CSARGLTGGSTDTQYF. The CDR3 DNA reads TGCAGTGCTAGAGGCTTAACGGGAGGCAGCACAGATACGCAGTATTTT.

This clonotype has a count of ten or more. The V and J genes are TRBV28 and TRBJ2-4; 8 bases line up with TRBD2. The CDR3 runs 15 residues. Trimming at V came to 5 bases and at J to 6 bases, leaving 9 bases not matched to a gene. Germline values: CDR1 MDHEN, CDR2 SYDVKM. In DNA, the CDR3 is TGTGCCAGCAGTACGCTACCGGGACTAGGAAACATTCAGTACTTC. This encodes CASSTLPGLGNIQYF.

The V gene is TRBV28, the J gene TRBJ2-7; TRBD1 matches 9 bases. V shed 5 bases, J shed 2 bases, and the junction held 13 bases outside the gene matches. This CDR3 spans 17 amino acids. Germline values: CDR1 MDHEN, CDR2 SYDVKM. In DNA, the CDR3 is TGTGCCAGCAGTCCGGACAGGGGCCCTCCTCCCGCCTACGAGCAGTACTTC. Amino acids: CASSPDRGPPPAYEQYF.

This clonotype was seen more than once but under ten times. The chain employs TRBV5-6 and TRBJ1-4; D is unclear. Germline loops: CDR1 SGHDT, CDR2 YYEEEE. The CDR3 covers 15 residues. Trimming removed 1 base at V and 2 bases at J, with 9 bases between. CDR3 protein: CASSLRRGTNEKLFF. The DNA for the CDR3 is TGTGCCAGCAGCTTGCGGAGAGGCACTAATGAAAAACTGTTTTTT.

This clonotype was observed at least ten times. The gene calls are TRBV12-5 and TRBJ2-1; possibly TRBD2 for D (6 bases). The ends were cut back, 2 bases at V and 4 bases at J, with 12 bases in the middle. The CDR3 is 15 residues long. Germline V gene lookup returns CDR1 LGHNT and CDR2 FRNRAP. Written as DNA, the CDR3 is TGTGCTAGTGGTTTGTTGTTCGGAGGGTACAATGAGCAGTTCTTC. This encodes CASGLLFGGYNEQFF.

Ten or more counts support this clonotype. The chain combines TRBV18 with TRBJ1-1; possibly TRBD1 for D (5 bases). The CDR3 is made up of 14 amino acids. CDR1 and CDR2 from the germline V gene are KGHSH and LQKENI. V lost 3 bases and J 3 bases, leaving 11 bases between the germline ends. This CDR3 is CASSPDRGYTEAFF. The DNA of the CDR3 is TGTGCCAGCTCACCCGACAGAGGGTACACTGAAGCTTTCTTT. The full variable domain, with the rest looked up from reference TRBV18 and TRBJ1-1, is NAGVMQNPRHLVRRRGQEARLRCSPMKGHSHVYWYRQLPEEGLKFMVYLQKENIIDESGMPKERFSAEFPKEGPSILRIQQVVRGDSAAYFCASSPDRGYTEAFFGQGTRLTVV.

V is TRBV12-3 or TRBV12-4 and J is TRBJ2-1; D ambiguous. Trimming took off 6 bases at V and 0 bases at J, with 6 bases between the two ends. The CDR3 loop spans 13 amino acids. CDR3 protein: CASSRDSYNEQFF. The CDR3 DNA is TGTGCCAGCAGCCGCGACTCCTACAATGAGCAGTTCTTC.

This clonotype was found a few times. The CDR3 DNA reads TGCGCCAGCAGCTTATCCGTGAATGAAAAACTGTTTTTT. Protein: CASSLSVNEKLFF. The chain combines TRBV5-1 with TRBJ1-4, with D unresolved. Trimming removed 2 bases at V and 5 bases at J, with 7 bases between. CDR1 is SGHRS, CDR2 YFSETQ, per germline. The CDR3 totals 13 residues.

The table lists this clonotype with many counts. V usage is TRBV27 and J usage is TRBJ2-6; D gene unclear. This CDR3 comprises 14 residues. CDR1 MNHEY and CDR2 SMNVEV come from the germline V gene (reference sequence). Trimming cost V 4 bases and J 4 bases, with 8 bases left between them. The CDR3 nucleotides are TGTGCCAGCAGTTCCACCTCAGGGGCCAACGTCCTGACTTTC. Residues: CASSSTSGANVLTF. Full variable domain (remainder filled in from reference TRBV27 and TRBJ2-6): EAQVTQNPRYLITVTGKKLTVTCSQNMNHEYMSWYRQDPGLGLRQIYYSMNVEVTDKGDVPEGYKVSRKEKRNFPLILESPSPNQTSLYFCASSSTSGANVLTFGAGSRLTVL.

The chain combines TRBV11-2 with TRBJ1-2, with a possible D match to TRBD1 (5 bases). The germline gives CDR1 SGHAT, CDR2 FQNNGV. Trimming left V 5 bases short and J 8 bases short, with 18 bases between. This CDR3 spans 14 amino acids. This CDR3 is CASSEGPNLGGYTF. In DNA form, the CDR3 reads TGTGCCAGCAGCGAGGGACCGAACCTTGGAGGCTACACCTTC.

This clonotype was seen at least ten times. V gene TRBV5-1 combines with J gene TRBJ2-3; D gene ambiguous. The length of the CDR3 is 14 residues. CDR1 is SGHRS, CDR2 YFSETQ, per germline. Trimming cost V 0 bases and J 2 bases, with 7 bases left between them. The CDR3 here is CASSLDRTTDTQYF. CDR3 DNA: TGCGCCAGCAGCTTGGACAGAACCACAGATACGCAGTATTTT.

This clonotype was counted a few times. The chain joins TRBV9 to TRBJ2-7; 9 bases fit TRBD2. Germline lookup yields CDR1 SGDLS and CDR2 YYNGEE. Trimming removed 7 bases from V and 6 bases from J; junction bases left unmatched: 11. The CDR3 has 14 residues. The CDR3 sequence is CASSRAGGRGEQYF. CDR3 in DNA: TGTGCCAGCTCTCGAGCGGGAGGCCGAGGCGAGCAGTACTTC. Supplemented by reference TRBV9 and TRBJ2-7, the full variable domain reads DSGVTQTPKHLITATGQRVTLRCSPRSGDLSVYWYQQSLDQGLQFLIQYYNGEERAKGNILERFSAQQFPDLHSELNLSSLELGDSALYFCASSRAGGRGEQYFGPGTRLTVT.

This clonotype was recorded at least ten times. V is TRBV10-3 and J is TRBJ2-3, with 8 bases identical to TRBD1. The CDR3 loop spans 18 amino acids. The trim removed 2 bases at V and 4 bases at J, leaving 14 bases unmatched. Germline loops: CDR1 ENHRY, CDR2 SYGVKD. CDR3 DNA sequence: TGTGCCATCAGTGAGGTCACAGGGGGAGCTCCATCCCCAGATACGCAGTATTTT. This gives the protein CAISEVTGGAPSPDTQYF.

A few counts support this clonotype. J is TRBJ2-3 and V is TRBV4-2, with 15 nucleotides matching TRBD2. The CDR3 length is 16 residues. With V trimmed by 5 bases and J by 6 bases, 6 bases remained unmatched. Per germline, CDR1 LGHNA and CDR2 YNFKEQ. The chain's CDR3 is CASSSGLAGGPDTQYF. The CDR3 DNA follows: TGTGCCAGCAGCTCTGGACTAGCGGGGGGGCCGGATACGCAGTATTTT.

This clonotype was recorded at least ten times. The chain links TRBV9 to TRBJ1-2; a weak D match, TRBD1 (5 bases). Trimming shortened V by 3 bases and J by 4 bases, and 13 bases separated the two germline ends. This CDR3 has 14 amino acids. Germline V gene data show CDR1 as SGDLS and CDR2 as YYNGEE. This CDR3 reads CASSANSGVYGYTF. The CDR3 DNA follows: TGTGCCAGCAGCGCCAACTCGGGGGTCTATGGCTACACCTTC.

The chain carries TRBV11-2 and TRBJ2-3, with D unresolved. CDR3 size: 13 residues. The germline gives CDR1 SGHAT, CDR2 FQNNGV. Trimming took 1 base from V and 6 from J, leaving 8 bases between them. CDR3 bases: TGTGCCAGCAGCTTAGTGCCTGGGGATACGCAGTATTTT. Translated, it gives CASSLVPGDTQYF.

The V gene is TRBV7-3, the J gene TRBJ2-2, with D unresolved. Trimming left V 2 bases short and J 5 bases short, with 9 bases between. This CDR3 contains 14 residues. Germline values: CDR1 SGHTA, CDR2 FQGTGA. The CDR3 reads CASSLGLETGELFF. The CDR3 coding sequence is TGTGCCAGCAGCTTAGGATTAGAAACCGGGGAGCTGTTTTTT.